The 13 T cell receptor beta chains in this list originate from one sample, sequenced in a study of beta chain features in type 1 diabetes. Expressed TCRB transcripts were sequenced, since all the RNA that had been isolated was reverse transcribed. Sequencing was performed with immunoSEQ multiplex PCR; in TCRdb, only in-frame clones are kept and a portion is missing. The table shows approximately 340,000 clones, with about 14% occurring only once. The sequencing sample was made of naive CD4+ T cells from blood. The origin of the receptors is a woman aged 18-29 years in good health.

V gene TRBV6-6 combines with J gene TRBJ2-7; 10 bases fit TRBD1. There are 13 residues in the CDR3. CDR1 MNHNY and CDR2 SVGAGI come from the germline V gene (reference sequence). Trimming at V came to 5 bases and at J to 6 bases, leaving 4 bases not matched to a gene. The chain's CDR3 is CASSRGTGAEQYF. The CDR3 DNA reads as TGTGCCAGCAGTCGCGGGACAGGGGCCGAGCAGTACTTC.

The chain recombines TRBV29-1 with TRBJ2-1, with a tentative D call TRBD1 (5 bases). Germline V gene sequence: CDR1 SQVTM, CDR2 ANQGSEA. This CDR3 is 13 amino acids long. Trimming stripped 4 bases from V and 2 bases from J, with 9 bases between. The CDR3 region is CSVGTFPYNEQFF. CDR3 nucleotides: TGCAGCGTTGGGACATTTCCCTACAATGAGCAGTTCTTC.

The chain recombines TRBV9 with TRBJ2-7; tentatively, D is TRBD2 (5 bases). CDR1 and CDR2 from the germline V gene are SGDLS and YYNGEE. Trimming removed 3 bases at V and 7 bases at J, with 14 bases between. The CDR3 length is 13 residues. CDR3 coding DNA: TGTGCCAGCAGCGCCGAATCCCCGGGGGAGCAGTACTTC. Protein product: CASSAESPGEQYF.

A few counts support this clone. The rearrangement links TRBV5-1 to TRBJ2-5; D is possibly TRBD1 (5 bases). The CDR3 sequence is 14 residues long. Trimming shortened V by 4 bases and J by 5 bases, and 15 bases separated the two germline ends. Germline CDR1 and CDR2: SGHRS and YFSETQ. For the CDR3, the DNA is TGCGCCAGCAGCGCGACAGAGATGCAGGAGACCCAGTACTTC. Translating gives CASSATEMQETQYF.

The genes are TRBV18 and TRBJ1-2, with a possible D match to TRBD1 (5 bases). In germline, CDR1 is KGHSH, CDR2 LQKENI. Trimming removed 4 bases at V and 6 bases at J, with 9 bases between. The CDR3 is 12 residues long. CDR3: CASSRGHDGYTF. The CDR3 DNA reads as TGTGCCAGCTCACGCGGACACGATGGCTACACCTTC.

This clone was seen more than once but under ten times. The CDR3 bases are TGTGCCTGGAGTCGGGATGAGCTTCAGCCCCAGCATTTT. Its translation: CAWSRDELQPQHF. The chain employs TRBV30 and TRBJ1-5, with no clear D. Per germline, CDR1 GTSNPN and CDR2 SVGIG (reference sequence). This CDR3 region has 13 residues. V lost 2 bases, J lost 6 bases, and 11 bases lay in between.

This clone was detected only a few times. This sequence joins TRBV7-2 and TRBJ2-1, with TRBD2 matching over 7 bases. V dropped 5 bases and J dropped 7; count of bases not matched to a gene: 5. Germline loops: CDR1 SGHTA, CDR2 FQGNSA. The CDR3 is 13 amino acids. The CDR3 sequence: CASSPRRENEQFF. Written as DNA, the CDR3 is TGTGCCAGCAGCCCCCGGCGGGAGAATGAGCAGTTCTTC.

This clone was detected only a few times. As DNA, the CDR3 is TGCAGCGTATCCGACGGGTTGACTGAAGCTTTCTTT. It translates to CSVSDGLTEAFF. This chain uses TRBV29-1 with TRBJ1-1; D is unresolved. The length of the CDR3 is 12 residues. V was shortened by 6 bases and J by 5 bases, with 13 bases between the two germline ends. Germline V gene lookup returns CDR1 SQVTM and CDR2 ANQGSEA.

The V gene is TRBV6-5, the J gene TRBJ1-5; D may be TRBD1 (6 bases). Germline lookup yields CDR1 MNHEY and CDR2 SVGAGI. The V end was cut by 5 bases, the J end by 3 bases, with 11 bases between. The CDR3 is 14 amino acids. The CDR3 spells CASSTDRTNQPQHF. The CDR3 DNA reads as TGTGCCAGCAGTACGGACAGAACCAATCAGCCCCAGCATTTT.

This clone occurred a few times. The J gene is TRBJ2-1, the V gene TRBV28, with 8 nucleotides matching TRBD2. Germline V gene lookup returns CDR1 MDHEN and CDR2 SYDVKM. V was pared by 6 bases and J by 9 bases, with 10 bases of the junction left unmatched. There are 14 residues in the CDR3. The chain's CDR3 is CASSPGTSRREQFF. CDR3 DNA sequence: TGTGCCAGCAGCCCTGGGACTAGTCGTCGTGAGCAGTTCTTC.

This clone was detected only a few times. The V gene is TRBV5-1, the J gene TRBJ2-5, with no clear D. Trimming cost V 0 bases and J 2 bases, with 8 bases left between them. The germline V gene has CDR1 SGHRS and CDR2 YFSETQ. This CDR3 comprises 14 residues. The CDR3 DNA reads TGCGCCAGCAGCTTGGGTGGCAGTCAAGAGACCCAGTACTTC. Its translation is CASSLGGSQETQYF.

This chain joins TRBV2 and TRBJ2-1, with 8 bases fitting TRBD1. Germline CDR1 is SNHLY and CDR2 is FYNNEI. With 6 bases clipped from V and 0 bases from J, the junction kept 4 bases outside the gene matches. This CDR3 contains 15 residues. CDR3 coding DNA: TGTGCCAGCAGAGCAGGACAGGGCTCCTACAATGAGCAGTTCTTC. Translating gives CASRAGQGSYNEQFF.

This clone was counted a few times. J is TRBJ1-3 and V is TRBV29-1; D is unclear. In germline, CDR1 is SQVTM, CDR2 ANQGSEA. Trimming removed 5 bases at V and 0 bases at J, with 11 bases between. The CDR3 has 14 amino acids. This CDR3 is CSVSTKYSGNTIYF. The CDR3, as DNA: TGCAGCGTTAGTACAAAATACTCTGGAAACACCATATATTTT.